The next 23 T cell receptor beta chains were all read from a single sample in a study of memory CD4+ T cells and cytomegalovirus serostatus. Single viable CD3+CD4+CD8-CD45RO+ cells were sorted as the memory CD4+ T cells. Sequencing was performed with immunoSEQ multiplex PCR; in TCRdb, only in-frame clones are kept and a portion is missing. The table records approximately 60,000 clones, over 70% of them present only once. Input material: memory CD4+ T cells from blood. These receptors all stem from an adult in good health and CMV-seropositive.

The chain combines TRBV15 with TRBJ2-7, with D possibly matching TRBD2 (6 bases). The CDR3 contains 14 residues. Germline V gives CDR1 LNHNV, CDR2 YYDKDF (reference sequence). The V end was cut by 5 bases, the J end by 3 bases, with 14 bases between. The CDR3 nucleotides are TGTGCCACCAGCGCGACCGGACTAAACTACGAGCAGTACTTC. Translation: CATSATGLNYEQYF.

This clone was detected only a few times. The CDR3 spells CASRFRGRGTEAFF. The DNA of the CDR3 is TGTGCCAGCAGATTCAGGGGCCGCGGGACTGAAGCTTTCTTT. The chain recombines TRBV6-5 with TRBJ1-1; perhaps TRBD1 as D (6 bases). This CDR3 has 14 amino acids. V lost 6 bases and J lost 5, with 16 bases in between. CDR1 is MNHEY, CDR2 SVGAGI, per germline.

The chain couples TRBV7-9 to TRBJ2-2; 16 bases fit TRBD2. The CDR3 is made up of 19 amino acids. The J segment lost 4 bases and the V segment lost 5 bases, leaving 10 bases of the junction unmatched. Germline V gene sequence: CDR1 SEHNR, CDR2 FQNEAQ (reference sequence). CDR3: CASSPTGTSGRAGTGELFF. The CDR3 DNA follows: TGTGCCAGCAGCCCCACAGGGACTAGCGGGAGGGCCGGCACCGGGGAGCTGTTTTTT.

The CDR3 DNA reads as TGTGCCTGGAGGGGGGCAGGTGGTGCTTTCTTT. As protein: CAWRGAGGAFF. The chain combines TRBV30 with TRBJ1-1; D may be TRBD1 (6 bases). The CDR3 has 11 amino acids. Germline V CDR1 and CDR2: GTSNPN, SVGIG (reference sequence). V was clipped by 3 bases and J by 11 bases, with 13 bases between them.

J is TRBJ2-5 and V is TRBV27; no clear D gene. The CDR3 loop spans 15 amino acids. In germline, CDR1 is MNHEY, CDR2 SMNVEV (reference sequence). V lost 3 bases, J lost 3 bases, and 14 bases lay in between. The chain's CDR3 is CASSFYSTGKETQYF. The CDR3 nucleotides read TGTGCCAGCAGTTTCTATTCGACGGGCAAAGAGACCCAGTACTTC.

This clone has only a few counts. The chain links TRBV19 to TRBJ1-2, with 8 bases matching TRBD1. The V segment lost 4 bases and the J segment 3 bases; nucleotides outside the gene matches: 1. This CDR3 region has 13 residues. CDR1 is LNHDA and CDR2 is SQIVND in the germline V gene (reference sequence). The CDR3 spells CASSKGQDYGYTF. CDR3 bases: TGTGCCAGTAGTAAGGGACAGGACTATGGCTACACCTTC.

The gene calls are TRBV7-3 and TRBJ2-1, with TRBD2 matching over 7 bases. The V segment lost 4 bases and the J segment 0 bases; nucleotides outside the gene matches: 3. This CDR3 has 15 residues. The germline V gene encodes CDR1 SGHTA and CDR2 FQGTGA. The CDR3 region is CASSSGGSSYNEQFF. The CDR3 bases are TGTGCCAGCAGCTCCGGCGGGAGCTCCTACAATGAGCAGTTCTTC.

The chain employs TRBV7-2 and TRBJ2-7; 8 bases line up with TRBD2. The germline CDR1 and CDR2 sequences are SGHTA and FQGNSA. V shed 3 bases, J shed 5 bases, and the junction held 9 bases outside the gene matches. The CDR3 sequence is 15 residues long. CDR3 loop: CASSFPASGPHEQYF. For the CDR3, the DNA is TGTGCCAGCAGCTTTCCTGCTAGCGGGCCCCACGAGCAGTACTTC.

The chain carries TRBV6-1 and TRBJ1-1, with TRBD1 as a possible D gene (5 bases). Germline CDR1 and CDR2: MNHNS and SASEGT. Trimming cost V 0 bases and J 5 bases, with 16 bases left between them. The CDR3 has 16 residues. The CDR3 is CASSEASLRGWTEAFF. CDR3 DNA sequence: TGTGCCAGCAGTGAAGCGTCATTAAGGGGTTGGACTGAAGCTTTCTTT.

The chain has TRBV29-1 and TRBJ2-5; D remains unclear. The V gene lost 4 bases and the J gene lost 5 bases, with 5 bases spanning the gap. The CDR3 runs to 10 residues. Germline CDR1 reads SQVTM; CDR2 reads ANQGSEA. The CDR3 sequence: CSVGTETQYF. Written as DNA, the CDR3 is TGCAGCGTTGGAACGGAGACCCAGTACTTC.

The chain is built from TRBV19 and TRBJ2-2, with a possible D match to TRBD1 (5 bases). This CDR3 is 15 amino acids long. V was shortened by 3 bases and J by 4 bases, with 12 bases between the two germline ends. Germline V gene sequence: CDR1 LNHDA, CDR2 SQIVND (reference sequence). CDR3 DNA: TGTGCCAGTAGTATTATCGGACACAGCACCGGGGAGCTGTTTTTT. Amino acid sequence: CASSIIGHSTGELFF.

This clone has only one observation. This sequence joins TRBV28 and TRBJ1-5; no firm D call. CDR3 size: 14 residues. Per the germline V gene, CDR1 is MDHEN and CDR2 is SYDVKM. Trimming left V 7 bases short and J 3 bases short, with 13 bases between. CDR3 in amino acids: CASTAAGYNQPQHF. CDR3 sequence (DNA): TGTGCCAGCACCGCTGCCGGCTACAATCAGCCCCAGCATTTT.

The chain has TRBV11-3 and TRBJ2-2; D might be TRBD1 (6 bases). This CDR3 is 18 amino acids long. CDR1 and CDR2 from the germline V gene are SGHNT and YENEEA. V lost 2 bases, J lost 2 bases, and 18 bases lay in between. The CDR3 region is CASSLTGRWTANTGELFF. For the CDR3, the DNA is TGTGCCAGCAGCTTAACTGGCCGGTGGACAGCAAACACCGGGGAGCTGTTTTTT. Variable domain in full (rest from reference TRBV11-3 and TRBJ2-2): EAGVVQSPRYKIIEKKQPVAFWCNPISGHNTLYWYLQNLGQGPELLIRYENEEAVDDSQLPKDRFSAERLKGVDSTLKIQPAELGDSAVYLCASSLTGRWTANTGELFFGEGSRLTVL.

Written as DNA, the CDR3 is TGCGCCAGCAGTATACAGGGAATCATGAACACTGAAGCTTTCTTT. Translated, it gives CASSIQGIMNTEAFF. The V and J genes are TRBV5-1 and TRBJ1-1, with a weak D call TRBD1 (6 bases). Trimming took 5 bases from V and 0 from J, leaving 14 bases between them. The CDR3 runs to 15 residues. Germline values: CDR1 SGHRS, CDR2 YFSETQ.

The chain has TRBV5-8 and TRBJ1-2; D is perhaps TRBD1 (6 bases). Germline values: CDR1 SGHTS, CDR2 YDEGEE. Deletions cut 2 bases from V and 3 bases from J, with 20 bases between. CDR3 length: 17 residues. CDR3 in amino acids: CASSFRGDRPLYYGYTF. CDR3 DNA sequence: TGTGCCAGCAGCTTCCGAGGTGACAGGCCCCTTTACTATGGCTACACCTTC.

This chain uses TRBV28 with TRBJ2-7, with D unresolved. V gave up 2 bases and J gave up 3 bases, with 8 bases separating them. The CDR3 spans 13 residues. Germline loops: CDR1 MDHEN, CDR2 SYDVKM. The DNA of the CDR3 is TGTGCCAGCAGTTTAGGTAGTAACTACGAGCAGTACTTC. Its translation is CASSLGSNYEQYF. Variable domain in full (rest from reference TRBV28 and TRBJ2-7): DVKVTQSSRYLVKRTGEKVFLECVQDMDHENMFWYRQDPGLGLRLIYFSYDVKMKEKGDIPEGYSVSREKKERFSLILESASTNQTSMYLCASSLGSNYEQYFGPGTRLTVT.

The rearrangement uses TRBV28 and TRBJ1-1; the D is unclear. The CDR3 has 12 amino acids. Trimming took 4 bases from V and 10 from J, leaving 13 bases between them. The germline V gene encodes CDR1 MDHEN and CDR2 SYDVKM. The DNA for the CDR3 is TGTGCCAGCAGTTCCAGAGGTAGGAGAGCTTTCTTT. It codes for CASSSRGRRAFF.

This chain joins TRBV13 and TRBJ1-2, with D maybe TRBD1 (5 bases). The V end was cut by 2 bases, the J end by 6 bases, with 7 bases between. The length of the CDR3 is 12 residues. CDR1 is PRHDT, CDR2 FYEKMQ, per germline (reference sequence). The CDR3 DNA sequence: TGTGCCAGCAGCTTACGACAGCATGGCTACACCTTC. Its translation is CASSLRQHGYTF.

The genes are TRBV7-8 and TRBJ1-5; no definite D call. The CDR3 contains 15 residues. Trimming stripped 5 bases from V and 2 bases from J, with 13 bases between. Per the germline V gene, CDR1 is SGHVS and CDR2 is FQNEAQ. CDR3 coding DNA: TGTGCCAGCAGCCAGGAAGCCCTGGGCAATCAGCCCCAGCATTTT. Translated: CASSQEALGNQPQHF.

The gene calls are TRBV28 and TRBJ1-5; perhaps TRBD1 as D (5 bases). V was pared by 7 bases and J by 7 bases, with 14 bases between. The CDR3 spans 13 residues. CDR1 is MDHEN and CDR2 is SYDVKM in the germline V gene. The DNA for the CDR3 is TGTGCCAGCACCATTTTGCGGGGGCAGCCCCAGCATTTT. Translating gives CASTILRGQPQHF.

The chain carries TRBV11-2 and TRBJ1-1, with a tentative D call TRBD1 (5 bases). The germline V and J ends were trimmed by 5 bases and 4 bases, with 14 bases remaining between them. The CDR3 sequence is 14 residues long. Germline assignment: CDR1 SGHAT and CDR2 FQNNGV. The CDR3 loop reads CASSGTGFSTEAFF. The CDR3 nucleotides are TGTGCCAGCAGCGGAACAGGTTTTAGCACTGAAGCTTTCTTT.

CDR3 protein: CASSLTEETQYF. The CDR3 DNA sequence: TGTGCCAGCAGCTTGACCGAAGAGACCCAGTACTTC. V is TRBV11-3 and J is TRBJ2-5, with no clear D. The CDR3 totals 12 residues. Germline V gene data show CDR1 as SGHNT and CDR2 as YENEEA. V shed 3 bases and J shed 3 bases, with 5 bases lying between them.

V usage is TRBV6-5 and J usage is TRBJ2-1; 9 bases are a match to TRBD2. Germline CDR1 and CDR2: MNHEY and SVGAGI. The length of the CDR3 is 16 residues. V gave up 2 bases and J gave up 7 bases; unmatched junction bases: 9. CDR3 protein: CASSYGTSSGENEQFF. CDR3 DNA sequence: TGTGCCAGCAGTTACGGGACTTCTAGCGGGGAGAATGAGCAGTTCTTC.